This is a list of T cell receptor beta chains from one sample in a study of T cell responses to AZD1222 COVID-19 vaccine. Measured with immunoSEQ multiplex PCR; TCRdb has only the in-frame clones, and not every one. Of 75,000 to 90,000 clones detected, approximately 91% appear once; the ten largest clones hold over 2%. Source: peripheral blood, taken on day 0 of AZD1222 vaccination. The receptors were gathered from an adult in good health. The CDR3 runs from the conserved cysteine through the conserved F or W. D genes are given only for firm matches. Expanded clones get a size class; other rows say once, few or many, or leave the size out.

CASSLASNYNEQFF | TGTGCCAGCAGCTTAGCCTCTAACTACAATGAGCAGTTCTTC | 14 | TRBJ2-1 | once | . | TRBV11-2
CASSLDRPGGNTIYF | TGTGCCAGCTCCTTGGACAGACCGGGAGGAAACACCATATATTTT | 15 | TRBJ1-3 | . | . | TRBV18
CASSLGGDTQYF | TGTGCCAGCAGCTTAGGGGGAGATACGCAGTATTTT | 12 | TRBJ2-3 | once | . | TRBV5-4
CASSHGQGGEQYF | TGCGCCAGCAGCCATGGACAGGGGGGGGAGCAGTACTTC | 13 | TRBJ2-7 | . | TRBD1 | TRBV4-1
CASSPGPTSYEQYF | TGTGCCAGCAGCCCCGGGCCCACCTCCTACGAGCAGTACTTC | 14 | TRBJ2-7 | . | . | TRBV11-2
CASSRGGPMNTEAFF | TGTGCCAGTAGTAGGGGGGGCCCGATGAACACTGAAGCTTTCTTT | 15 | TRBJ1-1 | . | . | TRBV19
CASSEALAGGPDTQYF | TGTGCCAGCAGTGAAGCATTAGCGGGAGGGCCAGATACGCAGTATTTT | 16 | TRBJ2-3 | . | TRBD2 | TRBV6-1
CSVAGGPTYNEQFF | TGCAGCGTTGCCGGGGGACCCACCTACAATGAGCAGTTCTTC | 14 | TRBJ2-1 | . | . | TRBV29-1
CASSIGGGVHYGYTF | TGTGCCAGTAGTATCGGGGGAGGCGTTCACTATGGCTACACCTTC | 15 | TRBJ1-2 | . | . | TRBV19
CASSAQGYGYTF | TGTGCCAGCAGTGCACAGGGCTATGGCTACACCTTC | 12 | TRBJ1-2 | . | . | TRBV6-6
CASSWATGGASSGNTIYF | TGTGCCAGCAGTTGGGCTACAGGGGGCGCGTCGTCTGGAAACACCATATATTTT | 18 | TRBJ1-3 | . | TRBD1 | TRBV6-2/TRBV6-3
CASSSGPLAGETGELFF | TGCGCCAGCAGCTCGGGGCCCCTAGCGGGAGAAACCGGGGAGCTGTTTTTT | 17 | TRBJ2-2 | once | TRBD2 | TRBV5-1
CSAPLEVGYTF | TGCAGTGCTCCTCTGGAGGTTGGCTACACCTTC | 11 | TRBJ1-2 | . | . | TRBV20-1
CASSVVLSTDTQYF | TGTGCCAGCAGCGTAGTCCTTTCCACAGATACGCAGTATTTT | 14 | TRBJ2-3 | . | . | TRBV9
CASSVGGGNSGRNTDTQYF | TGTGCCAGCAGCGTAGGTGGTGGGAATAGCGGGAGAAACACAGATACGCAGTATTTT | 19 | TRBJ2-3 | . | TRBD2 | TRBV9
CASSSSQAGGQGKFTEAFF | TGTGCCAGCAGTTCCTCACAGGCCGGGGGACAGGGAAAGTTCACTGAAGCTTTCTTT | 19 | TRBJ1-1 | . | TRBD1 | TRBV6-2/TRBV6-3
CASSRAFWGDNSPLHF | TGTGCCAGCTCACGCGCCTTTTGGGGGGATAATTCACCCCTCCACTTT | 16 | TRBJ1-6 | . | . | TRBV18
CASKGQGIGKLFF | TGCGCCAGCAAGGGGCAGGGAATCGGAAAACTGTTTTTT | 13 | TRBJ1-4 | . | . | TRBV23-1
CASSLTLEAYF | TGTGCCAGCAGCTTAACCCTAGAGGCGTACTTC | 11 | TRBJ2-7 | . | . | TRBV11-2
CTSSQGAIAGGNTGELFF | TGCACCAGCAGCCAAGGGGCTATAGCGGGAGGGAACACCGGGGAGCTGTTTTTT | 18 | TRBJ2-2 | . | . | TRBV1
CSASVSGSETQYF | TGCAGTGCTAGTGTGAGCGGGTCAGAGACCCAGTACTTC | 13 | TRBJ2-5 | . | . | TRBV20-1
CALVSGSWGNTIYF | TGTGCCCTTGTGTCGGGATCGTGGGGAAACACCATATATTTT | 14 | TRBJ1-3 | . | . | TRBV30
CASSIGSTSGNTIYF | TGTGCCAGTAGTATAGGGTCGACCTCTGGAAACACCATATATTTT | 15 | TRBJ1-3 | . | . | TRBV19
CARRTCASGIQETQYF | TGTGCCAGGAGAACCTGTGCTAGCGGGATACAAGAGACCCAGTACTTC | 16 | TRBJ2-5 | . | TRBD2 | TRBV5-6
CASSMTFYNEQFF | TGTGCCAGCAGTATGACCTTCTACAATGAGCAGTTCTTC | 13 | TRBJ2-1 | . | . | TRBV9
CASSPKSLTNEKLFF | TGTGCCAGCAGCCCGAAATCCCTAACTAATGAAAAACTGTTTTTT | 15 | TRBJ1-4 | . | . | TRBV3-1/TRBV3-2
CASSIGLQGNYEQYF | TGTGCCAGTAGTATCGGTCTACAGGGCAACTACGAGCAGTACTTC | 15 | TRBJ2-7 | once | . | TRBV19
CASSPAASSSYNEQFF | TGTGCCAGCTCACCAGCTGCCTCCAGCTCCTACAATGAGCAGTTCTTC | 16 | TRBJ2-1 | . | . | TRBV18
CASSRQRVAYNEQFF | TGTGCCAGCAGTCGACAGCGGGTTGCCTACAATGAGCAGTTCTTC | 15 | TRBJ2-1 | . | . | TRBV5-5
CATSRGVGTEAFF | TGTGCCACCAGCAGAGGGGTTGGCACTGAAGCTTTCTTT | 13 | TRBJ1-1 | . | . | TRBV15
CASSFLAGGGSYNEQFF | TGTGCCAGCAGTTTTCTGGCGGGAGGCGGCTCCTACAATGAGCAGTTCTTC | 17 | TRBJ2-1 | . | TRBD2 | TRBV27
CASSVVATGNSNQPQHF | TGTGCCAGCAGCGTAGTGGCAACAGGGAATAGCAATCAGCCCCAGCATTTT | 17 | TRBJ1-5 | . | . | TRBV9
CASSLGGEGANVLTF | TGTGCCAGCAGCTTAGGAGGGGAAGGGGCCAACGTCCTGACTTTC | 15 | TRBJ2-6 | . | . | TRBV7-9
CASSMGRGRWSTEAFF | TGTGCCAGTAGTATGGGCAGGGGGAGATGGAGCACTGAAGCTTTCTTT | 16 | TRBJ1-1 | . | TRBD1 | TRBV19
CAWMGGWRLVENEQFF | TGTGCCTGGATGGGGGGCTGGAGGTTAGTTGAGAATGAGCAGTTCTTC | 16 | TRBJ2-1 | . | . | TRBV30
CASSFSPTITGELFF | TGTGCCAGCAGTTTTTCCCCCACTATAACCGGGGAGCTGTTTTTT | 15 | TRBJ2-2 | once | . | TRBV27
CASSQVLVAGQETQYF | TGTGCCAGCAGCCAAGTACTAGTTGCTGGCCAAGAGACCCAGTACTTC | 16 | TRBJ2-5 | once | . | TRBV3-1/TRBV3-2
CASSQGGMVGDTQYF | TGTGCCAGCAGCCAAGGAGGGATGGTGGGAGATACGCAGTATTTT | 15 | TRBJ2-3 | . | . | TRBV4-2
CASSIGRAGAYEQYF | TGTGCCAGTAGTATAGGACGGGCGGGAGCCTACGAGCAGTACTTC | 15 | TRBJ2-7 | . | TRBD2 | TRBV19
CASSLGGNSGNTIYF | TGTGCCAGCAGCTTGGGCGGAAACTCTGGAAACACCATATATTTT | 15 | TRBJ1-3 | . | . | TRBV5-4
CASSQEATRTLQFF | TGCGCCAGCAGCCAAGAGGCCACCCGCACTCTGCAGTTCTTC | 14 | TRBJ2-1 | . | . | TRBV4-3
CASSQHPHGYTF | TGTGCCAGCAGTCAACACCCTCATGGCTACACCTTC | 12 | TRBJ1-2 | . | . | TRBV6-5